One and the same sample provided the 18 T cell receptor beta chains below, sequenced in a study of cytomegalovirus exposure and HLA in healthy donors. PCR primers comprised 60 Vbeta and 13 Jbeta primers. Sequencing used immunoSEQ multiplex PCR; TCRdb keeps in-frame clones, though not all of them. Altogether 180,000 or so clones are present, around 80% being singletons, with the ten largest covering around 3.5%. Material for sequencing was PBMCs. These receptors were obtained from a woman in her fifties or sixties in good health and CMV-seropositive.

CDR3 in amino acids: CASSVGTQSYNEQFF. CDR3 DNA: TGTGCCAGCAGTGTGGGGACACAGAGTTACAATGAGCAGTTCTTC. The V gene is TRBV6-4, the J gene TRBJ2-1; tentatively, D is TRBD1 (6 bases). V gave up 4 bases and J gave up 4 bases, with 14 bases separating them. Per the germline V gene, CDR1 is MRHNA and CDR2 is SNTAGT. The CDR3 has 15 amino acids.

The chain uses TRBV9 and TRBJ1-1; D ambiguous. Trimming stripped 2 bases from V and 3 bases from J, with 8 bases between. CDR3 length: 13 residues. The V gene's germline CDR1 is SGDLS and CDR2 YYNGEE. The CDR3: CASSVRSDTEAFF. The CDR3 DNA is TGTGCCAGCAGCGTTCGGAGTGACACTGAAGCTTTCTTT.

The chain couples TRBV7-9 to TRBJ2-2, with 8 nucleotides matching TRBD2. CDR1 and CDR2 from the germline V gene are SEHNR and FQNEAQ (reference sequence). The length of the CDR3 is 16 residues. V was clipped by 2 bases and J by 2 bases; unmatched bases: 4. CDR3 region: CASSLKLAVNTGELFF. Written as DNA, the CDR3 is TGTGCCAGCAGCTTAAAACTAGCGGTAAACACCGGGGAGCTGTTTTTT.

The genes are TRBV28 and TRBJ1-1, with D hard to call. The germline V and J ends were trimmed by 4 bases and 5 bases, with 17 bases remaining between them. The germline V gene encodes CDR1 MDHEN and CDR2 SYDVKM. This CDR3 has 15 residues. CDR3 sequence: CASSSSHSPGTEAFF. In DNA form, the CDR3 reads TGTGCCAGCAGTTCTAGCCATAGCCCGGGGACTGAAGCTTTCTTT. The full variable domain, rest sourced from reference TRBV28 and TRBJ1-1, is DVKVTQSSRYLVKRTGEKVFLECVQDMDHENMFWYRQDPGLGLRLIYFSYDVKMKEKGDIPEGYSVSREKKERFSLILESASTNQTSMYLCASSSSHSPGTEAFFGQGTRLTVV.

In the case of this clone: A much larger clone lies one base from this, so it may be a read error. The chain carries TRBV5-5 and TRBJ1-1, with D unclear. Germline V lookup: CDR1 SGHKS, CDR2 YYEKEE (reference sequence). The CDR3 has 13 residues. V was clipped by 0 bases and J by 1 base, with 4 bases between them. This CDR3 is CASSLGENTEAFF. The CDR3 DNA sequence: TGTGCCAGCAGCTTGGGAGAGAACACTGAAGCTTTCTTT.

This clone turned up a few times. The chain links TRBV7-2 to TRBJ1-5, with 10 bases fitting TRBD1. Germline V gene data show CDR1 as SGHTA and CDR2 as FQGNSA. The CDR3 spans 14 residues. V dropped 5 bases and J dropped 5; count of bases not matched to a gene: 3. CDR3 in amino acids: CASSLGTGDQPQHF. The CDR3 DNA reads TGTGCCAGCAGCCTAGGGACAGGGGATCAGCCCCAGCATTTT.

The rearrangement joins TRBV6-5 to TRBJ1-4, with TRBD1 identical over 7 bases. The CDR3 has 15 residues. Trimming at V came to 6 bases and at J to 8 bases, leaving 12 bases not matched to a gene. From germline, CDR1 is MNHEY and CDR2 SVGAGI. CDR3 nucleotide sequence: TGTGCCAGCAGGACCAGACAGGGATTCAGCGAAAAACTGTTTTTT. Protein product: CASRTRQGFSEKLFF.

As for this clone: At one boundary the junction diverges from the germline segment, which might be a read error. CDR3 region: CSSDGGTYNEQFF. The CDR3 DNA reads as TGTTCCAGCGACGGGGGAACCTACAATGAGCAGTTCTTC. V and J are TRBV7-9 and TRBJ2-1, with D possibly being TRBD2 (6 bases). CDR3 length equals 13 residues. The germline CDR1 and CDR2 sequences are SEHNR and FQNEAQ (reference sequence).

The rearrangement links TRBV30 to TRBJ2-5; 14 nucleotides align to TRBD2. The CDR3 has 16 amino acids. Germline loops: CDR1 GTSNPN, CDR2 SVGIG (reference sequence). Unmatched junction bases numbered 7, after V lost 2 bases and J lost 5 bases. CDR3 nucleotide sequence: TGTGCCTGGAGTACCGGACTAGCGGGAGGACCCGAGACCCAGTACTTC. Translating it yields CAWSTGLAGGPETQYF.

V is TRBV6-5 and J is TRBJ1-4; weak D call: TRBD1 (6 bases). This CDR3 contains 12 residues. Trimming took off 6 bases at V and 13 bases at J, with 15 bases between the two ends. CDR1 MNHEY and CDR2 SVGAGI come from the germline V gene. Here the CDR3 DNA reads TGTGCCAGCAGGCTTTCTGGGGGCAGACTGTTTTTT. It yields the protein CASRLSGGRLFF.

Regarding this clone: The junction shows a germline mismatch at one end, possibly a read error. V and J are TRBV27 and TRBJ2-4; D unresolved. Germline V gene sequence: CDR1 MNHEY, CDR2 SMNVEV (reference sequence). The CDR3 consists of 13 residues. CDR3 residues: CASKWPGENSQYF. In DNA, the CDR3 is TGTGCCAGCAAATGGCCCGGTGAGAACAGTCAGTACTTC.

The CDR3 loop is CASRPPGRGNIQYF. Written as DNA, the CDR3 is TGTGCCAGCAGGCCCCCGGGGAGGGGAAACATTCAGTACTTC. The gene calls are TRBV28 and TRBJ2-4; 7 positions match TRBD2. CDR1 and CDR2 (germline): MDHEN, SYDVKM. The CDR3 length is 14 residues. The J segment lost 6 bases and the V segment lost 6 bases, leaving 8 bases of the junction unmatched.

The rearrangement joins TRBV5-1 to TRBJ2-1; 8 bases map to TRBD1. CDR1 SGHRS and CDR2 YFSETQ come from the germline V gene. Losses at the gene ends were 3 bases for V and 2 bases for J; bases not matched to a gene: 7. The CDR3 spans 16 residues. CDR3 loop: CASSSLDREAYNEQFF. The CDR3, as DNA: TGCGCCAGCAGCTCACTGGACAGGGAAGCCTACAATGAGCAGTTCTTC.

The V and J genes are TRBV30 and TRBJ2-3; possibly TRBD2 for D (5 bases). There are 16 residues in the CDR3. Deletions cut 0 bases from V and 0 bases from J, with 13 bases between. Germline lookup yields CDR1 GTSNPN and CDR2 SVGIG (reference sequence). The CDR3 DNA reads as TGTGCCTGGAGTGTAGGAACCAGCGGCAGCACAGATACGCAGTATTTT. Translation gives CAWSVGTSGSTDTQYF.

This sequence joins TRBV5-1 and TRBJ2-2, with 8 nucleotides matching TRBD1. The ends lost 6 bases at V and 5 bases at J; junction bases unmatched: 12. This CDR3 contains 16 residues. Germline assignment: CDR1 SGHRS and CDR2 YFSETQ. CDR3 region: CASNPLGQGGTGELFF. DNA of the CDR3: TGCGCCAGCAACCCACTCGGACAGGGTGGTACCGGGGAGCTGTTTTTT. Full variable domain (missing parts from reference TRBV5-1 and TRBJ2-2): KAGVTQTPRYLIKTRGQQVTLSCSPISGHRSVSWYQQTPGQGLQFLFEYFSETQRNKGNFPGRFSGRQFSNSRSEMNVSTLELGDSALYLCASNPLGQGGTGELFFGEGSRLTVL.

In this sample, this clone turned up once. The chain is built from TRBV28 and TRBJ1-1; a weak D match, TRBD1 (5 bases). V lost 8 bases to trimming and J lost 0 bases, with 10 bases between them. Germline V CDR1 and CDR2: MDHEN, SYDVKM. The CDR3 extends over 13 amino acids. The CDR3 DNA follows: TGTGCCAGCCATGGGGGGTTGAACACTGAAGCTTTCTTT. Its translation is CASHGGLNTEAFF.

The chain couples TRBV30 to TRBJ2-1; a possible D gene is TRBD2 (6 bases). The length of the CDR3 is 11 residues. Deletions cut 4 bases from V and 13 bases from J, with 14 bases between. Germline values: CDR1 GTSNPN, CDR2 SVGIG (reference sequence). The CDR3 is CAWKEGADQFF. The CDR3 DNA is TGTGCCTGGAAGGAGGGAGCGGATCAGTTCTTC.

This rearrangement joins TRBV28 to TRBJ1-1; 7 nucleotides agree with TRBD1. V shed 6 bases, J shed 5 bases, and the junction held 9 bases outside the gene matches. Per the germline V gene, CDR1 is MDHEN and CDR2 is SYDVKM. The CDR3 extends over 14 amino acids. The CDR3 loop is CASSRNRGLTEAFF. CDR3 DNA: TGTGCCAGCAGCAGGAACAGGGGTTTGACTGAAGCTTTCTTT.